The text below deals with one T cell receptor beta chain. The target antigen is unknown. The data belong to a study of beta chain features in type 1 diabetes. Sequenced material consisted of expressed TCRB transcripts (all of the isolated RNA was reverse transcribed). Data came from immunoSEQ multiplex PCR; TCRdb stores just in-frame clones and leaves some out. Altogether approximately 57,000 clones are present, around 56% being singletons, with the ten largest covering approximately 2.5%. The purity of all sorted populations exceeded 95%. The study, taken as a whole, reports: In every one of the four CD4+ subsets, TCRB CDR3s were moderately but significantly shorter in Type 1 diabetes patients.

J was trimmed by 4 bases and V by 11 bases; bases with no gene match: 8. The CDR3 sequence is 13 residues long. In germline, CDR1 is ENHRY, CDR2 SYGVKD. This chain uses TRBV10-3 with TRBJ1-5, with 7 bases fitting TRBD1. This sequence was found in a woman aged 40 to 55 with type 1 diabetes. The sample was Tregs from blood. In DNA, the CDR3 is TGTGCCGCCAAGGGACAGACTAATCAGCCCCAGCATTTT. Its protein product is CAAKGQTNQPQHF.